The T cell receptor beta chain under discussion was sequenced for a study of T cell responses to AZD1222 COVID-19 vaccine (dated by TCRdb to the early 2020s). In the study overall: A total of approximately 240 trial participants underwent TCR sequencing, of whom some 210 received two doses of AZD1222 and about 25 received two doses of the MenACWY control vaccine. Trial participants were enrolled by age into subgroups of 18-55, 56-69 and 70-plus years, and around 150, 28 and 57 TCR-sequenced participants, respectively, were included in these subgroups.

V was cut back by 0 bases and J by 5 bases, leaving a gap of 10 bases between them. The CDR3 runs 14 residues from the cysteine to the phenylalanine. The CDR3 DNA has 42 bases and is translated from base 1. In the germline V gene, CDR1 corresponds to SGDLS and CDR2 to YYNGEE. The CDR3 regions of human TCRbeta chains were subjected to immunosequencing. On the study's bioinformatics: Repertoire TCRs were checked for matches against a reference library of SARS-CoV-2-specific TCRs that had been generated using the MIRA antigen-specificity platform. Breadth was defined as the fraction of unique TCRs that were SARS-CoV-2-associated. Depth was defined as the fraction of total T cells that were SARS-CoV-2-associated. Using the MIRA data, every spike-specific TCR was mapped to the spike region that the TCR reacted to and assigned to either a CD4 or a CD8 class. Log10-transformed breadth and depth values were compared by one-way ANOVA with Sidak's multiple comparisons tests. TCRdb carries this immuneACCESS record with in-frame sequences only. Its versions omit some clonotypes, under half of them owing to an unresolved V gene in the studies checked, with the rest unexplained. That table supplies the V and J calls and clone size; D and trimming were determined from the DNA. The table for this sample lists about 64,000 clones; roughly 80% of them were counted only once. The ten largest account for over 11% of the sample.

Overall results and qualifications from the work: Participants were mostly white British and included more females than males, and it was suggested by the authors that clonal diversity may have been underestimated. After two AZD1222 doses, spike-specific TCR breadth and depth were significantly higher than at day 0 and than in MenACWY recipients. In the small 56-69-year group, the increase in depth fell short of significance, most likely because of low power. The vaccine-associated CD4 TCRs covered the entire spike protein, and the dominant responses fell in regions 160-218 and 743-854. Reportedly, almost half of the unique spike-specific TCRs recognized epitopes lying outside the regions that are mutated in the B.1.351 and B.1.1.7 variants. Conclusions about previously exposed vaccinees were limited because only a handful of AZD1222 recipients were SARS-CoV-2 seropositive at baseline. Because no samples from the day 14 peak response were available, repertoires could be characterized only after the peak T cell response.

The sample holds a few counts of this clone. Its target antigen remains unknown. Base qualities are not at hand, and no much larger clone is one base apart. Read against the paper, the sample's time point label means: about 28 days (+/-7) after the second vaccine dose. AZD1222 recipients given second doses at about 4 weeks or at about 12 weeks were pooled, since spike-specific TCR depth and breadth were not found to differ between the two schedules. Vaccinee samples came from UK trials COV001 and COV002, including a single-blind randomized controlled phase 2/3 trial of AZD1222 (ChAdOx1 nCoV-19) in healthy adults. Trial participant PBMC samples were collected at day 0 and day 28 after the second dose for TCRbeta chain sequencing.

The chain was built from TRBV9 and TRBJ2-3; a tentative D call is TRBD2 (6 bases match). This clonotype was obtained from an adult who received the AZD1222 COVID-19 vaccine. The source material was peripheral blood, sampled 28 days after the second AZD1222 dose. The CDR3 corresponds to CASSVVSGGDTQYF. The DNA sequence is given as TGTGCCAGCAGCGTAGTTAGCGGAGGAGATACGCAGTATTTT.